The sequence of this TCR beta chain was determined in a study of T cell responses to AZD1222 COVID-19 vaccine. About the research overall: It was second doses at about 4 or about 12 weeks that were pooled.

There are 14 residues in the CDR3. Trimming cost V 0 bases and J 8 bases, with 11 bases left between them. Germline loops: CDR1 SGHDT, CDR2 YYEEEE. Clones were sequenced by immunoSEQ multiplex PCR, and TCRdb holds only the in-frame ones, with some missing. The data show 60,000 to 70,000 clones, 82% seen once. The genes are TRBV5-6 and TRBJ1-4, with D tentatively TRBD1 (6 bases). The material was peripheral blood, obtained on day 0 of AZD1222 vaccination. This clonotype originated in an adult in good health. CDR3 protein: CASSLAQGNEKLFF. The DNA for the CDR3 is TGTGCCAGCAGCTTGGCGCAGGGGAACGAAAAACTGTTTTTT.